The next 9 T cell receptor beta chains were all read from a single sample in a study of T cell therapy after organ transplantation. These receptors' antigens are unknown. Profiling relied on immunoSEQ multiplex PCR, and the TCRdb table lists in-frame clones only, not all of them. The profile covers tens of thousands of clones, with about 94% appearing a single time and around 3% taken by the ten largest. The sample was CD8+ T cells from blood, taken before autologous CMV-specific T cell therapy. Source of these receptors: a human patient who had received a solid organ transplant and had CMV disease.

The chain combines TRBV4-1 with TRBJ1-2; D unclear. The CDR3 contains 16 residues. The germline V gene encodes CDR1 MGHRA and CDR2 YSYEKL. Trimming removed 0 bases from V and 0 bases from J, with 11 bases in between. This CDR3 reads CASSQEVRPSNYGYTF. CDR3 nucleotide sequence: TGCGCCAGCAGCCAAGAGGTCAGACCATCTAACTATGGCTACACCTTC.

The genes are TRBV6-6 and TRBJ2-2; D might be TRBD2 (6 bases). Germline values: CDR1 MNHNY, CDR2 SVGAGI (reference sequence). CDR3 length: 12 residues. V lost 5 bases to trimming and J lost 7 bases, with 8 bases between them. The CDR3 sequence is CASSTEGGELFF. The CDR3 region has the DNA TGTGCCAGCAGTACGGAGGGCGGGGAGCTGTTTTTT.

The chain carries TRBV5-6 and TRBJ2-1; D is uncertain. Germline lookup yields CDR1 SGHDT and CDR2 YYEEEE. V gave up 0 bases and J gave up 8 bases, with 3 bases separating them. The length of the CDR3 is 11 residues. CDR3 sequence (DNA): TGTGCCAGCAGCTTGGCCCATGAGCAGTTCTTC. Protein product: CASSLAHEQFF.

This chain joins TRBV11-2 and TRBJ2-2; D gene ambiguous. Trimming removed 1 base from V and 4 bases from J, with 7 bases in between. The CDR3 contains 14 residues. Germline values: CDR1 SGHAT, CDR2 FQNNGV. The CDR3 loop is CASSLVPGTGELFF. The CDR3 bases are TGTGCCAGCAGCTTAGTTCCCGGCACCGGGGAGCTGTTTTTT.

Here the CDR3 DNA reads TGTGCCAGCCGCTCAGGAGGCTCGTCGAAGACTGAAGCTTTCTTT. Translated, it gives CASRSGGSSKTEAFF. The J gene is TRBJ1-1, the V gene TRBV28, with D unclear. This CDR3 comprises 15 residues. Trimming removed 8 bases at V and 5 bases at J, with 21 bases between. CDR1 and CDR2 from the germline V gene are MDHEN and SYDVKM.

This clone was counted once. The chain recombines TRBV6-6 with TRBJ2-2; D might be TRBD1 or TRBD2, each matching 5 bases. Germline V gene data show CDR1 as MNHNY and CDR2 as SVGAGI (reference sequence). Trimming stripped 7 bases from V and 4 bases from J, with 13 bases between. The CDR3 runs 14 residues. The CDR3 DNA follows: TGTGCCAGCAACGGCAGGGACCCCACCGGGGAGCTGTTTTTT. As protein: CASNGRDPTGELFF.

V gene TRBV27 combines with J gene TRBJ1-1; TRBD1 agrees at 12 bases. Germline CDR1 is MNHEY and CDR2 is SMNVEV (reference sequence). This CDR3 is built from 16 residues. Germline trimming cut 2 bases from V and 4 bases from J; bases unmatched to any gene: 5. The CDR3 DNA sequence: TGTGCCAGCAGTTTAAGGGGGACAGGGGGCTTCACTGAAGCTTTCTTT. Residues: CASSLRGTGGFTEAFF.

CDR3 nucleotide sequence: TGTGCCAGCAGTTACGGGGGGAATGAAGCTTTCTTT. The encoded protein is CASSYGGNEAFF. This chain joins TRBV6-5 and TRBJ1-1, with D maybe TRBD1 (5 bases). The ends were cut back, 2 bases at V and 7 bases at J, with 8 bases in the middle. This CDR3 is 12 amino acids long. Germline V lookup: CDR1 MNHEY, CDR2 SVGAGI.

CDR3 bases: TGTGCCAGTAGTACCCCTCAGACAGGAATGAACACTGAAGCTTTCTTT. Encoded protein: CASSTPQTGMNTEAFF. The chain has TRBV19 and TRBJ1-1, with D perhaps TRBD1 (6 bases). Germline V gives CDR1 LNHDA, CDR2 SQIVND (reference sequence). Trimming took off 4 bases at V and 0 bases at J, with 15 bases between the two ends. The CDR3 spans 16 residues.